This T cell receptor beta chain comes out of a study of T cells after yellow fever vaccination. For the study at large: SMART-Seq v4 Ultra Low Input handled preparation of low-cell-number fractions.

A universal primer site and UMIs were added as TCR cDNA was made by 5'RACE template switching. One entry per CDR3 protein, called by TCRdb with MiXCR from the 5' RACE reads. Of 170,000 or so distinct CDR3 sequences in the sample, approximately 6.2% are singletons; the top ten hold approximately 3%. This clonotype has a count of ten or more. CDR1 is ENHRY and CDR2 is SYGVKD in the germline V gene. The V end was cut by 10 bases, the J end by 4 bases, with 16 bases between. The CDR3 spans 13 residues. This rearrangement joins TRBV10-3 to TRBJ1-2; a possible D gene is TRBD1 (6 bases). The sample consisted of CD4+ T cells sorted from PBMCs, taken on the day of the first yellow fever vaccination. This receptor was identified in a man in his late teens or twenties who received the YFV17D yellow fever vaccine. CDR3 sequence: CATYGGLSYGYTF. For the CDR3, the DNA is TGTGCCACCTACGGGGGGCTTAGCTATGGCTACACCTTC.